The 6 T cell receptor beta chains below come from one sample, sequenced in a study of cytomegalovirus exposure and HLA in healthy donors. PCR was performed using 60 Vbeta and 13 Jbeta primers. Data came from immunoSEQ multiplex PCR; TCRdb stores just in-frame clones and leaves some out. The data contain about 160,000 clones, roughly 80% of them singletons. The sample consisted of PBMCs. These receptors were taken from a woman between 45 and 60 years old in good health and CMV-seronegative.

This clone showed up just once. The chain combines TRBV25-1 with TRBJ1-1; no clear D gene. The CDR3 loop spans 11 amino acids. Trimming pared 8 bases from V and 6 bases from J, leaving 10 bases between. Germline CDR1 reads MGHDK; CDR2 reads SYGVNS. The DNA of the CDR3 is TGTGCCAGCCTACGGGGTGCTGAAGCTTTCTTT. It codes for CASLRGAEAFF.

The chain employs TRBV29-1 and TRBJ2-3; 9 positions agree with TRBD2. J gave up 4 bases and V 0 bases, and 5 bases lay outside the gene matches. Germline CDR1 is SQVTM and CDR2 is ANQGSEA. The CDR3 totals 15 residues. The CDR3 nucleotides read TGCAGCGTTGAAGACGCGGGGGGGCCGTCAGATACGCAGTATTTT. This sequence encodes CSVEDAGGPSDTQYF.

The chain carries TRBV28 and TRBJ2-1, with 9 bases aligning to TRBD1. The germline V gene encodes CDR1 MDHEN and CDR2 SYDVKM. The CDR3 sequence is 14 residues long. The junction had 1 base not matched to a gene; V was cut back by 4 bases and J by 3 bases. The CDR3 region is CASSWDRVYNEQFF. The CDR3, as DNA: TGTGCCAGCAGTTGGGACAGGGTCTACAATGAGCAGTTCTTC.

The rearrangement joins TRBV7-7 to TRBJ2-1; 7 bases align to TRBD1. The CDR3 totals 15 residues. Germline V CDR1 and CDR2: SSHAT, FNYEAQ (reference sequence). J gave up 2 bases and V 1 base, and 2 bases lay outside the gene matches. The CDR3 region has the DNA TGTGCCAGCAGCTTAGAAGGGGGCGCCTACAATGAGCAGTTCTTC. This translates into CASSLEGGAYNEQFF.

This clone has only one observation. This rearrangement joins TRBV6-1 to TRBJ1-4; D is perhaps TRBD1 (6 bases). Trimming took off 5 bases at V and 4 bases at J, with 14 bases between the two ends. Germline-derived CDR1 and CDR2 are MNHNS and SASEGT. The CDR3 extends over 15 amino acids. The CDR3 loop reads CASSPNRAGNEKLFF. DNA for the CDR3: TGTGCCAGCAGTCCCAACAGGGCGGGTAATGAAAAACTGTTTTTT.

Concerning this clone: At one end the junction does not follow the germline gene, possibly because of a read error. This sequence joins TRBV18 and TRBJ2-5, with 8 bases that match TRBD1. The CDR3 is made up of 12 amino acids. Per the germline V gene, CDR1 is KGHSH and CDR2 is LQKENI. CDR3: CASSQGEETQYF. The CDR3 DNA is TGTGCCAGTTCACAGGGGGAGGAGACCCAGTACTTC.